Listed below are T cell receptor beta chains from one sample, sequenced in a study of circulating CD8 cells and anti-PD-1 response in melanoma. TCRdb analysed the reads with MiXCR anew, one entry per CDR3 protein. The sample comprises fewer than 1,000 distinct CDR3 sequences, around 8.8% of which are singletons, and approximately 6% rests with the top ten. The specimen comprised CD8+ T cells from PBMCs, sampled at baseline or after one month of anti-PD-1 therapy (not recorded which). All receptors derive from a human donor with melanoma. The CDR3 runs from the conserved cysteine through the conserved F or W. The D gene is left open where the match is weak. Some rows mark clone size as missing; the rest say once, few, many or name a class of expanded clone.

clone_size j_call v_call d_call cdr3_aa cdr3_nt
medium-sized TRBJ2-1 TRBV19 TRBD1 CATGTGGNEQFF TGTGCCACCGGGACAGGGGGAAATGAGCAGTTCTTC
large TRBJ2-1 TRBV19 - CASSKGNEQFF TGTGCCAGTAGTAAGGGCAATGAGCAGTTCTTC
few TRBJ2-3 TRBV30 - CAWRSETDTQYF TGTGCCTGGAGGTCAGAGACAGATACGCAGTATTTT
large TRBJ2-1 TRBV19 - CASSMASYNEQFF TGTGCCAGTAGTATGGCAAGCTACAATGAGCAGTTCTTC
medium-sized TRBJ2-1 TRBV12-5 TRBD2 CASGPSLAGGLTEQFF TGTGCTAGTGGCCCTTCACTAGCGGGGGGGCTTACTGAGCAGTTCTTC
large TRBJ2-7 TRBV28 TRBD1 CASTRDRGDEQYF TGTGCCAGCACCCGGGACAGGGGCGACGAGCAGTACTTC
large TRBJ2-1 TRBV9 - CASSVGSDYNEQFF TGTGCCAGCAGCGTAGGGAGCGACTACAATGAGCAGTTCTTC
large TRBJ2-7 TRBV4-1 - CASSQGPGISYEQYF TGCGCCAGCAGCCAAGGTCCAGGGATCTCCTACGAGCAGTACTTC
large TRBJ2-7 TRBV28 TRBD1 CASSSPGTGIHEQYF TGTGCCAGCAGTTCCCCCGGGACAGGGATACACGAGCAGTACTTC
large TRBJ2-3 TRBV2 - CASSDQDTQYF TGTGCCAGCAGCGATCAGGATACGCAGTATTTT
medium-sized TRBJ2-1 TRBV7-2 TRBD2 CASSLGPLGLAGGSYNEQFF TGTGCCAGCAGCTTAGGACCCCTGGGACTAGCGGGGGGATCCTACAATGAGCAGTTCTTC
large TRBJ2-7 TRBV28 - CASRDRLGPYEQYF TGTGCCAGCAGAGACCGCTTGGGGCCCTACGAGCAGTACTTC
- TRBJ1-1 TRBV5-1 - CASSSAHQGTEAFF TGCGCCAGCAGCTCGGCGCACCAAGGCACTGAGGCTTTCTTT
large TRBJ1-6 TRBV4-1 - CASSQEGGRRYNSPLHF TGCGCCAGCAGCCAAGAAGGGGGACGGCGATATAATTCACCCCTCCACTTT
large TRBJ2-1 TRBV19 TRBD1 CASGDRGRNEQFF TGTGCCAGCGGGGACAGGGGGCGGAATGAGCAGTTCTTC
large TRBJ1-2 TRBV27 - CASSLTAGGGGGYTF TGTGCCAGCAGTTTAACGGCCGGGGGCGGGGGCGGCTACACCTTC
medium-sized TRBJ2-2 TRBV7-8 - CASSPSRQLNTGELFF TGTGCCAGCAGCCCCTCACGGCAGTTGAACACCGGGGAGCTGTTTTTT
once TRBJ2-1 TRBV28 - CASSLRAAIYEQFF TGTGCCAGCAGTTTAAGGGCAGCCATCTATGAGCAGTTCTTC
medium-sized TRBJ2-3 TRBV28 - CASSVVLHTDTQYF TGTGCCAGCAGCGTAGTCTTACACACAGATACGCAGTATTTT
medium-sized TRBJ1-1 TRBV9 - CASSPLLNTEAFF TGTGCCAGCAGCCCCCTGCTTAACACTGAAGCTTTCTTT
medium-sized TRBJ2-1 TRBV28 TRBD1 CASSHLQGQVNEQFF TGTGCCAGCAGTCATCTTCAGGGACAGGTGAATGAGCAGTTCTTC
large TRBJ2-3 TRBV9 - CASSVEGRGPDTQYF TGTGCCAGCAGCGTAGAAGGGAGAGGGCCCGATACGCAGTATTTT
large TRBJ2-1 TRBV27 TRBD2 CASSLVLAGGPGEQFF TGTGCCAGCAGTTTAGTACTAGCGGGGGGGCCTGGGGAGCAGTTCTTC
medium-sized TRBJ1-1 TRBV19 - CASSIGPRVNRLDTEAFF TGTGCCAGTAGTATAGGTCCGAGGGTCAACCGATTAGACACTGAAGCTTTCTTT
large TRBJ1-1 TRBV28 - CASSIMSRGNTEAFF TGTGCCAGCAGCATAATGTCCAGGGGGAACACTGAAGCTTTCTTT
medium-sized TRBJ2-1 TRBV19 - CASSQQGLQGYNEQFF TGTGCCAGTAGCCAACAGGGACTTCAAGGGTACAATGAGCAGTTCTTC
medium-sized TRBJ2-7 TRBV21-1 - CASSNRRFTVSSYEQYF TGTGCCAGCAGCAATCGGCGTTTCACGGTTAGCTCCTACGAGCAGTACTTC
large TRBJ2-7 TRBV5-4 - CASSGRSNYEQYF TGTGCCAGCAGCGGCAGGAGTAACTACGAGCAGTACTTC
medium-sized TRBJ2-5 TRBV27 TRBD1 CATRTGRETQYF TGTGCCACCAGGACAGGGAGGGAGACCCAGTACTTC
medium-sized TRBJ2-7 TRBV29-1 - CSVEADRTSSYEQYF TGCAGCGTTGAAGCGGATCGCACAAGCTCATACGAGCAGTACTTC
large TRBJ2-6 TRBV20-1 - CSARDPSARGANVLTF TGCAGTGCTAGAGATCCAAGCGCTAGGGGGGCCAACGTCCTGACTTTC
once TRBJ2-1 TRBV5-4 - CASSPLRLVGNNEQFF TGTGCCAGCAGCCCCCTCAGGCTAGTGGGTAACAATGAGCAGTTCTTC
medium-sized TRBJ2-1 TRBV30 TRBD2 CAWSASGGFDEQFF TGTGCCTGGAGTGCTAGCGGGGGTTTCGATGAGCAGTTCTTC
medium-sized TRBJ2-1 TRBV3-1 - CASSQDEGYNEQFF TGTGCCAGCAGCCAAGATGAGGGCTACAATGAGCAGTTCTTC
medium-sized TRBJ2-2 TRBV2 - CVSRPNDTGELFF TGTGTCAGCCGGCCAAACGACACCGGGGAGCTGTTTTTT
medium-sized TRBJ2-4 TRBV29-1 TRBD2 CSGLGLAGELAKNIQYF TGCAGCGGCCTCGGGCTAGCGGGGGAGTTAGCCAAAAACATTCAGTACTTC
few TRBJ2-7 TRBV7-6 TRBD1 CASIGLGDRGLYEQYF TGTGCCAGCATAGGACTCGGGGACAGGGGGCTCTACGAGCAGTACTTC
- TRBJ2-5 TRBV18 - CASSPPVGTGVFQEAQYF TGTGCCAGCTCACCACCAGTCGGGACCGGGGTCTTTCAAGAGGCCCAGTACTTC
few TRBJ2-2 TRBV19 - CASSMGPLNTGELFF TGTGCCAGTAGTATGGGGCCCCTTAACACCGGGGAGCTGTTTTTT
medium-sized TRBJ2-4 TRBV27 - CASSSIQGRGGIQYF TGTGCCAGCAGTTCCATACAGGGGCGGGGTGGCATTCAGTACTTC
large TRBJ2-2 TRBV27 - CASSNGLFGELFF TGTGCCAGCAGCAACGGACTTTTCGGGGAGCTGTTTTTT
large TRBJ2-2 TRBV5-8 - CASSLEGSTGELFF TGTGCCAGCAGCTTGGAAGGCTCCACCGGGGAGCTGTTTTTT